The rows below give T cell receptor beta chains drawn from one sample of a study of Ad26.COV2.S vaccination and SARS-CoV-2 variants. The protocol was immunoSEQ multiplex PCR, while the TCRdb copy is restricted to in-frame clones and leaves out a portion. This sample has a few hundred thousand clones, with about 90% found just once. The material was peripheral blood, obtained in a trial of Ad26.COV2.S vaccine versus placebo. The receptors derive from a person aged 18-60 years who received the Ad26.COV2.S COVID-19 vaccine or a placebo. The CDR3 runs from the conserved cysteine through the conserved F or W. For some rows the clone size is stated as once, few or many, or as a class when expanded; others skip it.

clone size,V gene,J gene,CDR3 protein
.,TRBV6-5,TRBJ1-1,CASTGDRVNTEAFF
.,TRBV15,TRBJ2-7,CATSRDRSAGGYEQYF
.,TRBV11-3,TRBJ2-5,CASSLGQGQETQYF
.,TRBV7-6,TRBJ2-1,CASSPGLAGPKKKENEQFF
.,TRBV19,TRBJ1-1,CASRFRAQGRTEAFF
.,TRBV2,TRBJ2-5,CASSAGTGDETQYF
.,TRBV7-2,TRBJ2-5,CASSLVSTGGRETQYF
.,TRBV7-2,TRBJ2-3,CASSLDGGAGDTQYF
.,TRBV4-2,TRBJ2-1,CASSQVTTGNEQFF
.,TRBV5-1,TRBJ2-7,CASSSRQGPYEQYF
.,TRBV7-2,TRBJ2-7,CASSSDSLTQYF
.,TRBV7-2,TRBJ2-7,CASSLAVTSGGYEQYF
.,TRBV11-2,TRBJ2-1,CASSLDPSGGQFF
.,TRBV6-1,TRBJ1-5,CASSEGGRISHPQHF
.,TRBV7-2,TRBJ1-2,CASSLWVGDGYTF
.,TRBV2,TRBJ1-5,CASSEVGGSNQPQHF
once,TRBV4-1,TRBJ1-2,CASSQEWARQAVYGYTF
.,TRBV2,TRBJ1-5,CASSGRGSNQPQHF